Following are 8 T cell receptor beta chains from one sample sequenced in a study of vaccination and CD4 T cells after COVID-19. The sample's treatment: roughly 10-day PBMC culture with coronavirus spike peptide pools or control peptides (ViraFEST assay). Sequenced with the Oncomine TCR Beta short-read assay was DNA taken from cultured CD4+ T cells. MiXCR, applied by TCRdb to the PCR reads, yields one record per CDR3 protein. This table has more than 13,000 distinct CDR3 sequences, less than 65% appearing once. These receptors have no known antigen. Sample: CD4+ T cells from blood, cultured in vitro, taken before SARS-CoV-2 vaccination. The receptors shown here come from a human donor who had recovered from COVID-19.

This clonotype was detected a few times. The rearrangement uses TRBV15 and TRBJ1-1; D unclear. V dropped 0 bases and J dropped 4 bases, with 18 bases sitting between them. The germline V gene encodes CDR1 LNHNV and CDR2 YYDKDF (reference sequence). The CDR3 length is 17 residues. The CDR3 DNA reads TGTGCCACCAGCAGAGATTTGTCTCTGGAGGGCCGCACTGAAGCTTTCTTT. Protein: CATSRDLSLEGRTEAFF.

CDR3 DNA: TGCGCCAGCAGCCAAGACCAACTAGTGACAGGGAAGTATGGCTACACCTTC. Its protein is CASSQDQLVTGKYGYTF. J is TRBJ1-2 and V is TRBV4-3; 7 bases are shared with TRBD1. This CDR3 comprises 17 residues. The junction had 12 bases not matched to a gene; V was cut back by 0 bases and J by 5 bases. Germline CDR1 reads LGHNA; CDR2 reads YSLEER.

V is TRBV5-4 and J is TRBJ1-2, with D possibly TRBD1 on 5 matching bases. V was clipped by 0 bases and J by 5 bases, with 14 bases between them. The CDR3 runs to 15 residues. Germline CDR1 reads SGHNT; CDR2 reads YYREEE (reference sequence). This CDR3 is CASSLASGGEYGYTF. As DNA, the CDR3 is TGTGCCAGCAGCTTGGCCTCGGGGGGGGAGTATGGCTACACCTTC.

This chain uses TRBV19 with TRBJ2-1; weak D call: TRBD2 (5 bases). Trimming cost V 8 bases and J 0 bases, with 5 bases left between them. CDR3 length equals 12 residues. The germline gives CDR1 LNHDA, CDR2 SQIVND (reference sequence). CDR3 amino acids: CASGSSYNEQFF. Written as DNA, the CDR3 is TGTGCCAGTGGGAGCTCCTACAATGAGCAGTTCTTC.

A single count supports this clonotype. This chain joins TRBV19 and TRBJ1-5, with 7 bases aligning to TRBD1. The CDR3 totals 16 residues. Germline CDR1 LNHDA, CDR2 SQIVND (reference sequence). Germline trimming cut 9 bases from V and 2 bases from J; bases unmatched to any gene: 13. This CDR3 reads CASATLGTVRNQPQHF. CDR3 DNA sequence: TGTGCCAGCGCCACCCTAGGGACAGTTCGCAATCAGCCCCAGCATTTT.

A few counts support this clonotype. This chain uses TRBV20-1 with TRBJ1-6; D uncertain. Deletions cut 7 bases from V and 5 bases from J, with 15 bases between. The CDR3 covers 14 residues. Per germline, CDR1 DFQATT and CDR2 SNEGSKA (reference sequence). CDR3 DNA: TGCAGTGTTCGACCCGGGGATAATAATTCACCCCTCCACTTT. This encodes CSVRPGDNNSPLHF.

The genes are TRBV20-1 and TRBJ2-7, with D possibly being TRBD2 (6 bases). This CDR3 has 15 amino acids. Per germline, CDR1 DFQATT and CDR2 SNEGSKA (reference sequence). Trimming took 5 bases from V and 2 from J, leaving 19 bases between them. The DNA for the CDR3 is TGCAGTGCTCAATCTGATCAGCGGACTACCTACGAGCAGTACTTC. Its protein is CSAQSDQRTTYEQYF.

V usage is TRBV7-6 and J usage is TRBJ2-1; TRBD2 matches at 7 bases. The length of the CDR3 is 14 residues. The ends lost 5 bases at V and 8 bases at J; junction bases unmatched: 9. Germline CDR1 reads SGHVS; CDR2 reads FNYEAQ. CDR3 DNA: TGTGCCAGCAGCGGGGTTGCGGGAGCGGATGAGCAGTTCTTC. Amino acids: CASSGVAGADEQFF.